One and the same sample provided the 20 T cell receptor beta chains below, sequenced in a study of Graves' ophthalmopathy and Graves' hyperthyroidism. Investigators amplified TCR beta CDR3 regions from RNA transcripts. First-round RT-PCR with HTBI primers preceded a second-round multiplex PCR. A single record per CDR3 protein comes from TCRdb applying MiXCR to the multiplex PCR reads. The data show 400,000 to 450,000 distinct CDR3 sequences, roughly 21% seen once. Sequencing used peripheral blood. Source of these receptors: a woman between 18 and 30 years old with stable Graves' hyperthyroidism.

V and J are TRBV7-9 and TRBJ2-5, with D possibly matching TRBD2 (6 bases). This CDR3 has 14 residues. With 3 bases removed from V and 1 base from J, the gap between germline ends came to 9 bases. Germline lookup yields CDR1 SEHNR and CDR2 FQNEAQ (reference sequence). In DNA form, the CDR3 reads TGTGCCAGCAGCTTGAGCGGGTTCCAAGAGACCCAGTACTTC. The encoded protein is CASSLSGFQETQYF. The entire variable domain, with the rest obtained from reference TRBV7-9 and TRBJ2-5, is as follows: DTGVSQNPRHKITKRGQNVTFRCDPISEHNRLYWYRQTLGQGPEFLTYFQNEAQLEKSRLLSDRFSAERPKGSFSTLEIQRTEQGDSAMYLCASSLSGFQETQYFGPGTRLLVL.

With respect to this clonotype: At one end, the junction sequence differs from germline, possibly due to a read error. This sequence joins TRBV7-8 and TRBJ2-6, with TRBD1 as a possible D gene (5 bases). CDR1 is SGHVS, CDR2 FQNEAQ, per germline. The CDR3 spans 13 residues. CDR3 sequence (DNA): TGTGCCAGCAGCTCCTCTGGGGCCAACGTCCTGTCTTTC. Protein sequence: CASSSSGANVLSF.

The sample holds a few counts of this clonotype. The chain couples TRBV7-2 to TRBJ1-6; D is undetermined. CDR1 is SGHTA, CDR2 FQGNSA, per germline. CDR3 size: 15 residues. V lost 5 bases and J 7 bases, leaving 15 bases between the germline ends. The CDR3 is CASSRGDNPNSPLHF. The CDR3 coding sequence is TGTGCCAGCAGCCGCGGTGACAACCCAAATTCACCCCTCCACTTT.

This clonotype was recorded at least ten times. The chain couples TRBV18 to TRBJ2-7; D not certain. Germline V gene sequence: CDR1 KGHSH, CDR2 LQKENI. V lost 4 bases, J lost 5 bases, and 21 bases lay in between. The CDR3 loop spans 16 amino acids. CDR3 protein: CASSRTSWAPADEQYF. The CDR3 nucleotides are TGTGCCAGCTCACGAACTTCATGGGCCCCAGCCGACGAGCAGTACTTC. The variable domain in full, completed from reference TRBV18 and TRBJ2-7, reads NAGVMQNPRHLVRRRGQEARLRCSPMKGHSHVYWYRQLPEEGLKFMVYLQKENIIDESGMPKERFSAEFPKEGPSILRIQQVVRGDSAAYFCASSRTSWAPADEQYFGPGTRLTVT.

This clonotype was detected ten times or more. The chain has TRBV10-3 and TRBJ2-7; tentatively, D is TRBD1 (6 bases). Germline values: CDR1 ENHRY, CDR2 SYGVKD. This CDR3 is built from 15 residues. V shed 3 bases and J shed 2 bases, with 14 bases lying between them. The CDR3 is CAISESVAGAYEQYF. The DNA of the CDR3 is TGTGCCATCAGTGAATCGGTGGCAGGGGCCTACGAGCAGTACTTC.

This clonotype has at least ten counts. J is TRBJ2-7 and V is TRBV30; no reliable D call. The CDR3 runs to 11 residues. V lost 1 base and J lost 5, with 6 bases in between. Germline V lookup: CDR1 GTSNPN, CDR2 SVGIG (reference sequence). The CDR3 loop is CAWSAGHEQYF. CDR3 nucleotides: TGTGCCTGGAGTGCGGGCCACGAGCAGTACTTC.

This clonotype was recorded many times. The CDR3 region is CASSYSTSYEQYF. The CDR3, as DNA: TGTGCCAGCAGTTACTCAACATCCTACGAGCAGTACTTC. The gene calls are TRBV6-2 or TRBV6-3 and TRBJ2-7, with D hard to call. Germline CDR1 reads MNHEY; CDR2 reads SVGEGT. Trimming removed 0 bases at V and 1 base at J, with 4 bases between. CDR3 length: 13 residues.

This clonotype was counted between two and nine times. This may arise from a read error, as a much more abundant clone is one base away. The V and J genes are TRBV4-2 and TRBJ2-2; 10 bases match TRBD2. The germline V gene encodes CDR1 LGHNA and CDR2 YNFKEQ. CDR3 size: 15 residues. Written as DNA, the CDR3 is TGTGCCAGCAACCAAGAAGCGGGAGGGACCGGGGAGCTGTTTTTT. The encoded protein is CASNQEAGGTGELFF.

This clonotype was found a few times. The V and J genes are TRBV6-1 and TRBJ1-3, with D possibly TRBD1 on 6 matching bases. V was shortened by 2 bases and J by 4 bases, with 6 bases between the two germline ends. The CDR3 loop spans 13 amino acids. CDR1 is MNHNS, CDR2 SASEGT, per germline. The CDR3 protein is CASSETGGNTIYF. The CDR3 DNA follows: TGTGCCAGCAGTGAAACAGGGGGAAACACCATATATTTT.

This clonotype was picked up many times. The chain recombines TRBV6-1 with TRBJ1-1; D not certain. Trimming cost V 1 base and J 3 bases, with 18 bases left between them. The CDR3 extends over 17 amino acids. Per the germline V gene, CDR1 is MNHNS and CDR2 is SASEGT. CDR3 nucleotide sequence: TGTGCCAGCAGTGAAGGGAGATTAAGGGATCCGGACACTGAAGCTTTCTTT. This codes for CASSEGRLRDPDTEAFF.

The rearrangement joins TRBV3-1 to TRBJ1-1; D gene unclear. V dropped 0 bases and J dropped 12 bases, with 14 bases sitting between them. Germline CDR1 LGHDT, CDR2 YNNKEL (reference sequence). The CDR3 has 13 residues. The chain's CDR3 is CASSQDVGRGPFF. The CDR3, as DNA: TGTGCCAGCAGCCAAGATGTGGGCCGAGGACCTTTCTTT. The full variable domain, in which reference TRBV3-1 and TRBJ1-1 provide the parts outside the CDR3, is DTAVSQTPKYLVTQMGNDKSIKCEQNLGHDTMYWYKQDSKKFLKIMFSYNNKELIINETVPNRFSPKSPDKAHLNLHINSLELGDSAVYFCASSQDVGRGPFFGQGTRLTVV.

This clonotype was seen many times. This sequence joins TRBV12-3 or TRBV12-4 and TRBJ1-5; a weak D match, TRBD1 (5 bases). This CDR3 contains 14 residues. Trimming pared 3 bases from V and 4 bases from J, leaving 10 bases between. Written as DNA, the CDR3 is TGTGCCAGCAGTTTTGGGGGAGTGAATCAGCCCCAGCATTTT. It specifies CASSFGGVNQPQHF.

This sequence joins TRBV30 and TRBJ1-1, with TRBD1 matching over 11 bases. CDR3 length equals 16 residues. Trimming cost V 3 bases and J 4 bases; bases outside gene matches: 10. Looked up from germline, CDR1 is GTSNPN and CDR2 is SVGIG (reference sequence). The CDR3 nucleotides read TGTGCCTGGAGCCAGGACAGGGGGCAGATAAGCACTGAAGCTTTCTTT. Amino acid sequence: CAWSQDRGQISTEAFF. Full variable domain (remainder filled in from reference TRBV30 and TRBJ1-1): SQTIHQWPATLVQPVGSPLSLECTVEGTSNPNLYWYRQAAGRGLQLLFYSVGIGQISSEVPQNLSASRPQDRQFILSSKKLLLSDSGFYLCAWSQDRGQISTEAFFGQGTRLTVV.

In this sample, this clonotype turned up many times. This may stem from a read error, because a much larger clone lies one nucleotide away. The chain uses TRBV2 and TRBJ1-1; D possibly corresponds to TRBD1 (6 bases). CDR1 is SNHLY, CDR2 FYNNEI, per germline. The CDR3 is made up of 14 amino acids. Written as DNA, the CDR3 is TGTGGCAGCGAACAGGGTCGTCAGTGGACTGAAGCTTTCTTT. Translated: CGSEQGRQWTEAFF.

This clonotype was seen repeatedly, ten times or more. The chain carries TRBV9 and TRBJ2-2; D unclear. The CDR3 totals 16 residues. Trimming shortened V by 3 bases and J by 0 bases, and 12 bases separated the two germline ends. Germline assignment: CDR1 SGDLS and CDR2 YYNGEE. CDR3 region: CASSAGYYPNTGELFF. CDR3 coding DNA: TGTGCCAGCAGCGCAGGCTACTACCCGAACACCGGGGAGCTGTTTTTT.

This clonotype appeared many times. The junction does not match germline at one end; this may be a read error. The chain employs TRBV12-3 or TRBV12-4 and TRBJ1-5; D not certain. The CDR3 is 13 amino acids. CDR3 nucleotide sequence: TGTGCCAGCAGCTTAGAGAGGAATCAGCCCCAGCATTTT. Encoded protein: CASSLERNQPQHF.

There are many counts of this clonotype. The gene calls are TRBV6-1 and TRBJ2-7, with 7 bases aligning to TRBD1. The ends lost 6 bases at V and 0 bases at J; junction bases unmatched: 2. CDR3 length: 13 amino acids. Germline loops: CDR1 MNHNS, CDR2 SASEGT. Here the CDR3 DNA reads TGTGCCAGCAGGGACAGGAGCTCCTACGAGCAGTACTTC. Translated, it gives CASRDRSSYEQYF.

The sample holds many counts of this clonotype. The rearrangement joins TRBV7-2 to TRBJ2-5, with 8 bases identical to TRBD2. The V gene end was trimmed by 0 bases and the J gene end by 4 bases; junction bases not matched to a gene: 4. The CDR3 runs to 15 residues. Germline CDR1 and CDR2: SGHTA and FQGNSA. The CDR3 coding sequence is TGTGCCAGCAGCTTAGCGCTGCTAGCGGGAGAGACCCAGTACTTC. It encodes CASSLALLAGETQYF.

To note about this clonotype: At one of its ends the junction is not consistent with the germline gene, which may arise from a read error. The V and J genes are TRBV20-1 and TRBJ2-4; D possibly uses TRBD1 or TRBD2 (5 bases each). The CDR3 runs 15 residues. CDR1 DFQATT and CDR2 SNEGSKA come from the germline V gene (reference sequence). The CDR3 DNA sequence: TGCAGTGCTAGAGATATGGGGGTTGCCAAAAACATTAAGTACTTC. Amino acids: CSARDMGVAKNIKYF.

This chain joins TRBV28 and TRBJ1-2; 7 positions agree with TRBD1. The trim removed 7 bases at V and 2 bases at J, leaving 4 bases unmatched. Germline values: CDR1 MDHEN, CDR2 SYDVKM. The length of the CDR3 is 13 residues. In DNA form, the CDR3 reads TGTGCCAGCACCGGGACAGAAAACTATGGCTACACCTTC. Translation gives CASTGTENYGYTF.